This TCR beta chain comes out of a study of STAT5B mutations in CD4+ large granular lymphocyte leukemia. Study-wide context: Cryopreserved patient cells were CD8-depleted, then anti-CD4 bead selected.

The study, taken as a whole, reports: CD4-sorted patient repertoires seemed more clonal than healthy CD4+ repertoires. The clonality comparison with controls used just 5 or 6 CD4-sorted patient samples. Top patient clones used TRBV06 genes more often: 8/27 versus 2/35 in controls.

The protocol was immunoSEQ multiplex PCR, while the TCRdb copy is restricted to in-frame clones and leaves out a portion. The table shows around 8,100 clones, with roughly 70% occurring only once. On this clone itself: What it recognizes is unknown.

V lost 6 bases and J lost 2; bases outside the gene matches: 11. The V gene's germline CDR1 is SGHNT and CDR2 YENEEA. The CDR3 covers 18 residues. This chain joins TRBV11-3 and TRBJ1-5; 12 bases match TRBD1. The sequencing sample was made of PBMCs. This TCR derives from a woman aged 55-75 years with CD4+ T-cell large granular lymphocyte leukemia. CDR3 amino acids: CASSCFRDRGRGNQPQHF. The CDR3 DNA reads TGTGCCAGCAGTTGCTTCCGGGACAGGGGGCGAGGCAATCAGCCCCAGCATTTT.